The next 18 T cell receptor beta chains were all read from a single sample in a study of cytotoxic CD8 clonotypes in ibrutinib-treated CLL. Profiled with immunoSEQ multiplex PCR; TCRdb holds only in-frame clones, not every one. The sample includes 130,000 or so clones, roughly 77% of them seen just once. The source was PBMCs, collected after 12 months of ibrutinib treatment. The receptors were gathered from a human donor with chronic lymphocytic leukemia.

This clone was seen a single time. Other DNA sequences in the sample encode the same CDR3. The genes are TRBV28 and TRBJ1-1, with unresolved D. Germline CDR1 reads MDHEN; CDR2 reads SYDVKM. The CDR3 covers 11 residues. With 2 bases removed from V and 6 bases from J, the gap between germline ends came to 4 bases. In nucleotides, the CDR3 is TGTGCCAGCAGTTTAGGAGCTGAAGCTTTCTTT. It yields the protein CASSLGAEAFF.

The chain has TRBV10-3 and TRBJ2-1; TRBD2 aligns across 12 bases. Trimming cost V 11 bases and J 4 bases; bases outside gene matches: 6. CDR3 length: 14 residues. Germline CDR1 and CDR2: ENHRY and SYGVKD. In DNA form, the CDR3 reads TGTGCCGTCTCTAGCGGGGGGGGTTACAATGAGCAGTTCTTC. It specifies CAVSSGGGYNEQFF.

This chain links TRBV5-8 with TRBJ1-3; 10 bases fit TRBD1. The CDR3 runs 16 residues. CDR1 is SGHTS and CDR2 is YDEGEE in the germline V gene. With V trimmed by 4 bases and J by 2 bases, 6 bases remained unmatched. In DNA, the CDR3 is TGTGCCAGCAGCAGGAGACAGGGGGCTGCTGGAAACACCATATATTTT. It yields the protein CASSRRQGAAGNTIYF.

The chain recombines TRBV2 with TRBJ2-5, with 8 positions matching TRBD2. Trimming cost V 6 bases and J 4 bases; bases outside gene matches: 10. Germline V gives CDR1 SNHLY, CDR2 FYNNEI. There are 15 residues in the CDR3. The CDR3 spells CASRPVAGGSETQYF. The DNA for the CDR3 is TGTGCCAGCAGGCCTGTGGCGGGAGGTTCAGAGACCCAGTACTTC.

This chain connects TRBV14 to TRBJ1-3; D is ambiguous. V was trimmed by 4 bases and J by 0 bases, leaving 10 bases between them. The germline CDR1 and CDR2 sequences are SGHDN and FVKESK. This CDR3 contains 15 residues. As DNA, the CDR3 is TGTGCCAGCAGCCGAGGACGTAACTCTGGAAACACCATATATTTT. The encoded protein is CASSRGRNSGNTIYF.

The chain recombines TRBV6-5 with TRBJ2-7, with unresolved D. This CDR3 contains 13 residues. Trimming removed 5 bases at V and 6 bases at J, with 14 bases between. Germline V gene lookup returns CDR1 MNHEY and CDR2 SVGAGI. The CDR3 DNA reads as TGTGCCAGCAGTGAAGTCCAGTATCCCGAGCAGTACTTC. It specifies CASSEVQYPEQYF.

The CDR3 nucleotides read TGTGCCTGGAGTCATCCCGGGACAGGGGGAGGAGGGGCCCAGTACTTC. Translation gives CAWSHPGTGGGGAQYF. This rearrangement joins TRBV30 to TRBJ2-5, with 11 positions matching TRBD1. J was trimmed by 9 bases and V by 2 bases; bases with no gene match: 14. Looked up from germline, CDR1 is GTSNPN and CDR2 is SVGIG (reference sequence). The CDR3 runs 16 residues.

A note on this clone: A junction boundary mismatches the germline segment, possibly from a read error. The CDR3 DNA is TGTGCCAGCAGTCGTAAGCGGGAAGGTTACAATGAGCAGTTCTTC. The encoded protein is CASSRKREGYNEQFF. The chain employs TRBV10-3 and TRBJ2-1; 7 bases map to TRBD2. The CDR3 is 15 residues long. Germline V lookup: CDR1 ENHRY, CDR2 SYGVKD.

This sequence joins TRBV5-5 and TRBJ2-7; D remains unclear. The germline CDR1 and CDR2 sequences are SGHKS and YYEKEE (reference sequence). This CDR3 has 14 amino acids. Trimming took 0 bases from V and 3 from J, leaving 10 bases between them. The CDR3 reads CASSLELLSYEQYF. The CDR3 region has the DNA TGTGCCAGCAGCTTGGAACTCCTGAGCTACGAGCAGTACTTC.

This chain's CDR3 is CATHRDRPSYEQYF. The CDR3 bases are TGTGCCACCCACCGGGACAGGCCATCCTACGAGCAGTACTTC. The chain recombines TRBV6-1 with TRBJ2-7; TRBD1 matches at 8 bases. Trimming at V came to 10 bases and at J to 1 base, leaving 9 bases not matched to a gene. CDR3 length equals 14 residues. Germline V lookup: CDR1 MNHNS, CDR2 SASEGT.

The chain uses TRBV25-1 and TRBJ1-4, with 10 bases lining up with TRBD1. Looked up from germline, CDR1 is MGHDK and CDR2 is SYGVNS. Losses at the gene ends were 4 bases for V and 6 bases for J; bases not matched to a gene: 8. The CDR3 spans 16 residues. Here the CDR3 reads CASSVDRGRVDEKLFF. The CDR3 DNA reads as TGTGCCAGCAGTGTAGACAGGGGGCGCGTAGATGAAAAACTGTTTTTT.

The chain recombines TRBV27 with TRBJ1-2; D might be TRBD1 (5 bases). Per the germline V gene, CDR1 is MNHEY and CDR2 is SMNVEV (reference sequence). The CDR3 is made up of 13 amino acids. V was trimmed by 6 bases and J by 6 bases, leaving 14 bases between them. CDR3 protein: CASRLGGGDGYTF. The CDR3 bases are TGTGCCAGCAGATTGGGGGGGGGAGATGGCTACACCTTC.

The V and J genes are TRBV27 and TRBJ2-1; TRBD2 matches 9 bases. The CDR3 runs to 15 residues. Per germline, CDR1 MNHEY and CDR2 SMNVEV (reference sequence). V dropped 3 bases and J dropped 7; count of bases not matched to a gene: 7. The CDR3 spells CASSFRTSVGNEQFF. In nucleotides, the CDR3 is TGTGCCAGCAGTTTCCGGACTAGCGTTGGAAATGAGCAGTTCTTC.

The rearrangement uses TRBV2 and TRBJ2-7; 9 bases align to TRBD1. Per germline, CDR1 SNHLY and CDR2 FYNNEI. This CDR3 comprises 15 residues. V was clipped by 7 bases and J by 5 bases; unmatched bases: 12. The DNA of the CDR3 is TGTGCCAGCATCCTTACAGGGACAGGGATAAACGAGCAGTACTTC. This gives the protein CASILTGTGINEQYF.

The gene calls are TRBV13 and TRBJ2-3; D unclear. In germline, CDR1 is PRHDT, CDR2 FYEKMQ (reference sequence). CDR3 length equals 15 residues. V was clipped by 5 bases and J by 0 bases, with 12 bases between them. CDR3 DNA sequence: TGTGCCAGCAGCCCGCGACCTACTAGCACAGATACGCAGTATTTT. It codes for CASSPRPTSTDTQYF.

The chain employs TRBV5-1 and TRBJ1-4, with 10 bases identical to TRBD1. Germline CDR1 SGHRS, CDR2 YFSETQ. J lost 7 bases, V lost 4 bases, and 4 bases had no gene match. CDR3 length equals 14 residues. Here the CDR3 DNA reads TGCGCCAGCAGCCCGGACAGGGGGACTGAAAAACTGTTTTTT. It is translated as CASSPDRGTEKLFF.

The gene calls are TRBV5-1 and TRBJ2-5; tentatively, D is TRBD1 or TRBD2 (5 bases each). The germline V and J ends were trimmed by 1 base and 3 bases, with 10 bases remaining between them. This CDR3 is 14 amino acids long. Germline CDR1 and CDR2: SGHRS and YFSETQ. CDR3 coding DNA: TGCGCCAGCAGCTTGACGGGACGAAAAGAGACCCAGTACTTC. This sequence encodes CASSLTGRKETQYF.

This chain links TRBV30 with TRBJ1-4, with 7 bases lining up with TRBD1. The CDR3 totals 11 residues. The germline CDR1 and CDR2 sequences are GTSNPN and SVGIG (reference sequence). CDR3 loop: CAWDRNEKLFF. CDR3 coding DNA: TGTGCTTGGGACAGAAATGAAAAACTGTTTTTT.